Listed here are 30 T cell receptor beta chains from one sample, sequenced in a study of T-cell reconstitution after alpha-beta-depleted transplantation in children. The TCRbeta library was prepared with unique molecular identifiers. TCRdb re-analysed the PCR reads in MiXCR, keeping a single row per CDR3 protein. The sample has hundreds of thousands of distinct CDR3 sequences; 12% are singletons. Sequenced here: PBMCs from the stem cell graft donor, sampled from the stem cell graft. All receptors come from a human donor who donated a stem cell graft to a child with acute lymphoblastic leukemia.

This clonotype was counted ten times or more. This rearrangement joins TRBV7-9 to TRBJ2-2, with D perhaps TRBD2 (5 bases). Between the trimmed V and J ends, which lost 3 bases and 2 bases, there was a span of 13 bases. CDR3 length: 16 amino acids. CDR1 is SEHNR, CDR2 FQNEAQ, per germline (reference sequence). The CDR3 protein is CASSLGAVPNTGELFF. The CDR3 DNA reads TGTGCCAGCAGCTTGGGAGCGGTCCCCAACACCGGGGAGCTGTTTTTT.

This clonotype has ten or more counts. The chain joins TRBV7-2 to TRBJ2-4; TRBD1 is a possible D gene (6 bases). This CDR3 has 16 residues. CDR1 is SGHTA, CDR2 FQGNSA, per germline. The V end was cut by 5 bases, the J end by 1 base, with 15 bases between. The chain's CDR3 is CASSRKTGDAKNIQYF. The CDR3 coding sequence is TGTGCCAGCAGCAGAAAGACAGGAGATGCCAAAAACATTCAGTACTTC.

This clonotype has a count of ten or more. The chain has TRBV5-1 and TRBJ2-5; tentatively, D is TRBD2 (5 bases). V lost 4 bases to trimming and J lost 5 bases, with 15 bases between them. Germline V CDR1 and CDR2: SGHRS, YFSETQ. This CDR3 contains 14 residues. In DNA, the CDR3 is TGCGCCAGCAGCGTCGGGGATAGCCGGGAGACCCAGTACTTC. Translated: CASSVGDSRETQYF.

This clonotype was seen ten or more times. The V and J genes are TRBV7-3 and TRBJ1-1; 7 bases agree with TRBD1. Unmatched junction bases numbered 9, after V lost 5 bases and J lost 3 bases. Germline V gene lookup returns CDR1 SGHTA and CDR2 FQGTGA. The CDR3 is 15 residues long. In DNA form, the CDR3 reads TGTGCCAGCAGCCTTGGGACAGCCGGTTACACTGAAGCTTTCTTT. Protein sequence: CASSLGTAGYTEAFF.

This clonotype occurred many times. The chain has TRBV7-3 and TRBJ1-1; 7 positions agree with TRBD1. The CDR3 is 17 amino acids. V lost 0 bases to trimming and J lost 1 base; unmatched junction nucleotides: 8. CDR1 SGHTA and CDR2 FQGTGA come from the germline V gene. In DNA, the CDR3 is TGTGCCAGCAGCTTAACACGTCCCCAGGGGGGGAACACTGAAGCTTTCTTT. Translation gives CASSLTRPQGGNTEAFF.

The chain joins TRBV6-1 to TRBJ2-7; either TRBD1 or TRBD2 may supply D (6 bases each). This CDR3 has 14 amino acids. Germline V gene lookup returns CDR1 MNHNS and CDR2 SASEGT. V was trimmed by 10 bases and J by 6 bases, leaving 22 bases between them. The CDR3 reads CATWGAQDLGEQYF. The CDR3 DNA reads TGTGCCACCTGGGGGGCGCAGGACTTGGGCGAGCAGTACTTC.

This sequence joins TRBV18 and TRBJ1-5; tentative D call: TRBD1 (6 bases). The CDR3 extends over 13 amino acids. The V gene lost 5 bases and the J gene lost 5 bases, with 10 bases spanning the gap. Germline values: CDR1 KGHSH, CDR2 LQKENI. Written as DNA, the CDR3 is TGTGCCAGCTCAATATCAGGGGATCAGCCCCAGCATTTT. Protein sequence: CASSISGDQPQHF.

Here the CDR3 DNA reads TGCAGTGCTAGAGGGAAAGGGGACACCGGGGAGCTGTTTTTT. Its translation is CSARGKGDTGELFF. V and J are TRBV20-1 and TRBJ2-2; TRBD1 is a possible D gene (5 bases). V was cut by 1 base and J by 3 bases, with 9 bases left in between. Per germline, CDR1 DFQATT and CDR2 SNEGSKA (reference sequence). The CDR3 totals 14 residues.

The table lists this clonotype with many counts. The chain couples TRBV6-1 to TRBJ1-4; D gene unclear. Germline V lookup: CDR1 MNHNS, CDR2 SASEGT. The V gene lost 5 bases and the J gene lost 6 bases, with 13 bases spanning the gap. This CDR3 comprises 14 residues. Here the CDR3 DNA reads TGTGCCAGCAGTACGGGGAGGGAAGATGAAAAACTGTTTTTT. Its translation: CASSTGREDEKLFF.

This clonotype appeared many times. The chain is built from TRBV2 and TRBJ2-5, with D perhaps TRBD2 (7 bases). V lost 6 bases, J lost 4 bases, and 18 bases lay in between. Germline-derived CDR1 and CDR2 are SNHLY and FYNNEI. The CDR3 consists of 15 residues. In nucleotides, the CDR3 is TGTGCCAGCAGCCATCTCGGGGGGCTGGGAGAGACCCAGTACTTC. Residues: CASSHLGGLGETQYF.

This clonotype has a count of ten or more. This chain uses TRBV21-1 with TRBJ2-1. TRBV21-1 represents a pseudogene. The CDR3 is made up of 16 amino acids. The CDR3 nucleotides are TGTGCCAGCAGCAAAGGCGCGGGGAGCTCCTACAATGAGCAGTTCTTC. It translates to CASSKGAGSSYNEQFF.

This clonotype came up many times. The V call is TRBV27, the J call TRBJ2-7; D gene ambiguous. The V gene's germline CDR1 is MNHEY and CDR2 SMNVEV (reference sequence). Deletions cut 6 bases from V and 1 base from J, with 10 bases between. The CDR3 extends over 13 amino acids. As DNA, the CDR3 is TGTGCCAGCAGCCAAGACGTATCCTACGAGCAGTACTTC. Encoded protein: CASSQDVSYEQYF.

This clonotype was found once. A much larger clonotype is one base distant, so this may be a read error. This chain connects TRBV4-3 to TRBJ2-5, with a possible D match to TRBD1 (7 bases). There are 16 residues in the CDR3. CDR1 is LGHNA, CDR2 YSLEER, per germline. V lost 1 base to trimming and J lost 7 bases, with 19 bases between them. CDR3 in amino acids: CASSQGPGGIGGTQYF. The CDR3 bases are TGCGCCAGCAGCCAAGGCCCAGGGGGGATTGGGGGGACCCAGTACTTC.

This clonotype showed up many times. The chain is built from TRBV3-1 and TRBJ2-1, with D possibly being TRBD2 (6 bases). CDR1 and CDR2 (germline): LGHDT, YNNKEL (reference sequence). Deletions cut 2 bases from V and 9 bases from J, with 14 bases between. This CDR3 is built from 14 residues. CDR3 residues: CASSQREQGREQFF. In nucleotides, the CDR3 is TGTGCCAGCAGCCAACGGGAGCAGGGCCGTGAGCAGTTCTTC.

This clonotype came up many times. The chain recombines TRBV27 with TRBJ2-2; 9 nucleotides match TRBD2. The CDR3 is made up of 16 amino acids. Germline CDR1 reads MNHEY; CDR2 reads SMNVEV (reference sequence). After removal of 8 bases from V and 1 base from J, the junction contained 8 bases not matched to a gene. This CDR3 reads CASEKLSGGNTGELFF. The CDR3 coding sequence is TGTGCCAGCGAGAAGCTTAGCGGGGGGAACACCGGGGAGCTGTTTTTT.

This clonotype was seen at least ten times. The chain uses TRBV6-2 or TRBV6-3 and TRBJ2-2; D gene unclear. Germline-derived CDR1 and CDR2 are MNHEY and SVGEGT. CDR3 length: 14 residues. Trimming shortened V by 7 bases and J by 3 bases, and 12 bases separated the two germline ends. The CDR3 is CASTNRAYTGELFF. The CDR3 bases are TGTGCCAGCACCAACCGGGCCTACACCGGGGAGCTGTTTTTT.

This clonotype has a count of ten or more. The rearrangement joins TRBV27 to TRBJ1-1; D is unresolved. CDR3 length equals 15 residues. Looked up from germline, CDR1 is MNHEY and CDR2 is SMNVEV (reference sequence). Trimming pared 5 bases from V and 1 base from J, leaving 14 bases between. CDR3: CASSRTFGPNTEAFF. The DNA for the CDR3 is TGTGCCAGCAGTAGAACCTTCGGACCGAACACTGAAGCTTTCTTT.

Regarding this clonotype: A much bigger clone sits one base away, suggesting this may be a read error. V and J are TRBV27 and TRBJ2-2; 16 nucleotides line up with TRBD2. Germline CDR1 is MNHEY and CDR2 is SMNVEV (reference sequence). The V segment lost 2 bases and the J segment 7 bases; nucleotides outside the gene matches: 13. This CDR3 is built from 20 residues. The CDR3 sequence is CASSLQIPGTSGRDSGELFF. The DNA for the CDR3 is TGTGCCAGCAGTTTACAAATCCCGGGGACTAGCGGGAGGGACAGCGGGGAGCTGTTTTTT.

This clonotype was observed many times. V gene TRBV28 combines with J gene TRBJ2-3; D gene unclear. CDR1 MDHEN and CDR2 SYDVKM come from the germline V gene. This CDR3 is built from 13 residues. The ends were cut back, 4 bases at V and 4 bases at J, with 9 bases in the middle. The CDR3 protein is CASSSPYSDTQYF. CDR3 nucleotide sequence: TGTGCCAGCAGTTCTCCCTACTCAGATACGCAGTATTTT. Full variable domain (rest looked up from reference TRBV28 and TRBJ2-3): DVKVTQSSRYLVKRTGEKVFLECVQDMDHENMFWYRQDPGLGLRLIYFSYDVKMKEKGDIPEGYSVSREKKERFSLILESASTNQTSMYLCASSSPYSDTQYFGPGTRLTVL.

This clonotype came up many times. The gene calls are TRBV3-1 and TRBJ2-1, with 15 bases that match TRBD2. Germline V CDR1 and CDR2: LGHDT, YNNKEL (reference sequence). The V gene end was trimmed by 5 bases and the J gene end by 11 bases; junction bases not matched to a gene: 7. The CDR3 runs 15 residues. This CDR3 is CASSSAGTSGGKQFF. The DNA for the CDR3 is TGTGCCAGCAGCTCCGCCGGGACTAGCGGGGGGAAGCAGTTCTTC.

This clonotype was seen ten or more times. The V gene is TRBV15, the J gene TRBJ2-7; no reliable D call. Trimming cost V 0 bases and J 3 bases, with 6 bases left between them. The CDR3 loop spans 13 amino acids. Germline CDR1 and CDR2: LNHNV and YYDKDF (reference sequence). CDR3 in amino acids: CATSRDMVYEQYF. The DNA for the CDR3 is TGTGCCACCAGCAGAGATATGGTCTACGAGCAGTACTTC.

This clonotype appeared many times. This sequence joins TRBV20-1 and TRBJ1-2; D call uncertain. V was trimmed by 6 bases and J by 7 bases, leaving 9 bases between them. Germline CDR1 DFQATT, CDR2 SNEGSKA (reference sequence). The CDR3 length is 10 residues. This CDR3 is CSAVGSGYTF. The CDR3 nucleotides read TGCAGTGCAGTCGGAAGTGGCTACACCTTC.

The gene calls are TRBV12-5 and TRBJ1-1, with D hard to call. Germline loops: CDR1 LGHNT, CDR2 FRNRAP. V lost 0 bases and J lost 4, with 24 bases in between. This CDR3 has 19 amino acids. The CDR3 nucleotides read TGTGCTAGTGGTTTGGTACAATTTTTGGGGATAGAGAGTATCACTGAAGCTTTCTTT. Amino acid sequence: CASGLVQFLGIESITEAFF.

This clonotype has a count of ten or more. The rearrangement links TRBV4-2 to TRBJ1-2, with D perhaps TRBD1 (6 bases). The CDR3 loop spans 13 amino acids. Germline V lookup: CDR1 LGHNA, CDR2 YNFKEQ. The ends were cut back, 0 bases at V and 8 bases at J, with 10 bases in the middle. The CDR3 nucleotides are TGTGCCAGCAGCCAAGAGGGGGCAGACGGCTACACCTTC. It specifies CASSQEGADGYTF.

This clonotype has ten or more counts. V usage is TRBV7-9 and J usage is TRBJ2-7, with no clear D. Trimming took 1 base from V and 1 from J, leaving 11 bases between them. Germline-derived CDR1 and CDR2 are SEHNR and FQNEAQ (reference sequence). CDR3 length: 15 amino acids. CDR3 bases: TGTGCCAGCAGCTTAGAAGAAACAGCTTCCTACGAGCAGTACTTC. This gives the protein CASSLEETASYEQYF.

This clonotype has ten or more counts. The chain joins TRBV29-1 to TRBJ2-1, with 10 bases that match TRBD2. V shed 5 bases and J 0 bases; nucleotides not matched to a gene: 7. This CDR3 comprises 16 residues. Looked up from germline, CDR1 is SQVTM and CDR2 is ANQGSEA. The CDR3 reads CSVLRTSGSSYNEQFF. The CDR3, as DNA: TGCAGCGTTCTTAGGACTAGCGGAAGCTCCTACAATGAGCAGTTCTTC.

This clonotype was picked up many times. The chain is built from TRBV5-5 and TRBJ2-7; D is perhaps TRBD1 or TRBD2 (5 bases each). The CDR3 is 15 residues long. From germline, CDR1 is SGHKS and CDR2 YYEKEE (reference sequence). Trimming removed 0 bases at V and 2 bases at J, with 12 bases between. The CDR3 DNA reads TGTGCCAGCAGCTTGGAGATGGGGGTGACCTACGAGCAGTACTTC. Translated, it gives CASSLEMGVTYEQYF.

This clonotype was counted ten times or more. This CDR3 is CASSYIANRGSTDTQYF. CDR3 DNA sequence: TGTGCCAGCAGTTACATCGCTAACAGGGGAAGCACAGATACGCAGTATTTT. This rearrangement joins TRBV6-5 to TRBJ2-3, with 7 positions matching TRBD1. V lost 2 bases and J lost 0; bases outside the gene matches: 8. CDR3 length: 17 residues. Per germline, CDR1 MNHEY and CDR2 SVGAGI.

This clonotype was picked up a small number of times. This sequence joins TRBV11-3 and TRBJ1-1, with no clear D. From germline, CDR1 is SGHNT and CDR2 YENEEA. This CDR3 has 13 residues. V lost 5 bases to trimming and J lost 5 bases, with 12 bases between them. The CDR3: CASSLAQETEAFF. The CDR3 region has the DNA TGTGCCAGCAGCCTGGCCCAGGAAACTGAAGCTTTCTTT.

This clonotype has just one count. One junction end does not reproduce the germline sequence, and a read error may be involved. The V gene is TRBV5-4, the J gene TRBJ2-7; D call uncertain. The length of the CDR3 is 14 residues. Germline CDR1 is SGHNT and CDR2 is YYREEE (reference sequence). For the CDR3, the DNA is TGTGCCAGCAGCTCTTTCAGTATCCCCTACGGGCAGTACTTC. Translation gives CASSSFSIPYGQYF.